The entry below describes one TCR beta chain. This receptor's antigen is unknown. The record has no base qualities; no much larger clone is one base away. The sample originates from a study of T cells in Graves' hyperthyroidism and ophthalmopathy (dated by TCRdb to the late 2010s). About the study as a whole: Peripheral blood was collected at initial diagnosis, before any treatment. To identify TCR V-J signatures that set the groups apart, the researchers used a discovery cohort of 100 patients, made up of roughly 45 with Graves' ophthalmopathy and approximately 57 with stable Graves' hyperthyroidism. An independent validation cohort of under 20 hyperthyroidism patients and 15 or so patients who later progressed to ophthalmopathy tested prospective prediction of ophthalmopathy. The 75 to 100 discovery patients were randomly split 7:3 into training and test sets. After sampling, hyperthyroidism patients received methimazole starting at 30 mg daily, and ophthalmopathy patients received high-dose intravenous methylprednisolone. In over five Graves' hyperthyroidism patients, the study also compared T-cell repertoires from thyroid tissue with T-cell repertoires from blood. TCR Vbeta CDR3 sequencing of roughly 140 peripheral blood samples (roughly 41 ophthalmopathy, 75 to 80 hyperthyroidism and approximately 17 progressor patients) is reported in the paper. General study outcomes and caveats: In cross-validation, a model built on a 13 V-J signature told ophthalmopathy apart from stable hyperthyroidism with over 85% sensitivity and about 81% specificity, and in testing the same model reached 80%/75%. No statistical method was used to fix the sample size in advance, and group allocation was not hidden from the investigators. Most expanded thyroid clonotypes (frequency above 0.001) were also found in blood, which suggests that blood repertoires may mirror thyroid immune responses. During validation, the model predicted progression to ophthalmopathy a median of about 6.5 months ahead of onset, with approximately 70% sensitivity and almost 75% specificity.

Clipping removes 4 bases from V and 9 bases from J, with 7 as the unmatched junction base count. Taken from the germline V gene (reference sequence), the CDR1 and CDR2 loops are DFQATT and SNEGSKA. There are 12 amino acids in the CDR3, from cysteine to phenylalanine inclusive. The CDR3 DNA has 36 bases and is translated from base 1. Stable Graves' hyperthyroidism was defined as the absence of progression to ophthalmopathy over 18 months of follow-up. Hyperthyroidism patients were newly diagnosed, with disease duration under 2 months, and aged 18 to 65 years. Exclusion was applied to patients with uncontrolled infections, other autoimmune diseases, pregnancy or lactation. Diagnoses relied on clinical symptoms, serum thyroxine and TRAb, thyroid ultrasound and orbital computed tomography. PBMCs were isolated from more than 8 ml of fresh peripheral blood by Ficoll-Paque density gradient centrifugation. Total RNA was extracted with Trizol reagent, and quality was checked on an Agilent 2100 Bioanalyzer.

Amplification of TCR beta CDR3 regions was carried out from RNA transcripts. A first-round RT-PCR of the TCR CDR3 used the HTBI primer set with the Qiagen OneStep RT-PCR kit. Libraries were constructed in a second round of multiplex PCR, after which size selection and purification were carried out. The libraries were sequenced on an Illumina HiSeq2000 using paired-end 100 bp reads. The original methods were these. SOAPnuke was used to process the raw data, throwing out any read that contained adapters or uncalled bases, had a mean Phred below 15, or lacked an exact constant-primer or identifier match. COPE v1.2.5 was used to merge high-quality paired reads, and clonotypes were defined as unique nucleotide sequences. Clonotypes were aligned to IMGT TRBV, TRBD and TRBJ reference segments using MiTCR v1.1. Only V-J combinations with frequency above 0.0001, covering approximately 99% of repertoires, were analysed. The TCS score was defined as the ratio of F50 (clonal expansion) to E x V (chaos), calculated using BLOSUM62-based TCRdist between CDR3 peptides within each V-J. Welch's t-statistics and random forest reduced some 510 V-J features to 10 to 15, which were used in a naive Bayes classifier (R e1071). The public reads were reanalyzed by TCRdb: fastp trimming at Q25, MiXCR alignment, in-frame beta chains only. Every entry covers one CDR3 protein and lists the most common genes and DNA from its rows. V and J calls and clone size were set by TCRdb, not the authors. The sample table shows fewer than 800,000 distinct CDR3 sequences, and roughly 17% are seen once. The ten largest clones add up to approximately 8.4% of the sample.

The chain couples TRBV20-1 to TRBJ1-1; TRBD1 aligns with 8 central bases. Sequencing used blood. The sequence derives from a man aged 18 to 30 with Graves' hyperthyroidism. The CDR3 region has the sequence CSATPRDRKAFF. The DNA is TGCAGTGCTACCCCCCGGGACAGGAAAGCTTTCTTT.